Shown below are 2 T cell receptor beta chains from a single sample sequenced in a study of naive and memory T cell subsets. A UMI-containing oligonucleotide was joined by 3' ligation to the TCR cDNA template. Amplification of ligated cDNA took four PCR rounds with SP2 and nested alpha and beta constant primers. One entry per CDR3 protein results from TCRdb running MiXCR on the 5' RACE reads. The data contain roughly 30,000 distinct CDR3 sequences, over 15% of them seen just once; the ten biggest clones take up 2.6%. Every receptor here comes from a female donor in good health.

The table lists this clonotype with many counts. In DNA, the CDR3 is TGTGCCAGCTCACCCTGGACAGGAGTAGAGACCCAGTACTTC. This encodes CASSPWTGVETQYF. The chain is built from TRBV18 and TRBJ2-5; TRBD1 aligns across 7 bases. From germline, CDR1 is KGHSH and CDR2 LQKENI. This CDR3 region has 14 residues. The ends lost 3 bases at V and 4 bases at J; junction bases unmatched: 5.

This clonotype was counted ten times or more. The chain recombines TRBV5-1 with TRBJ2-2, with D possibly TRBD1 on 6 matching bases. V was shortened by 1 base and J by 4 bases, with 8 bases between the two germline ends. CDR1 is SGHRS, CDR2 YFSETQ, per germline. CDR3 length: 14 amino acids. CDR3 sequence reads: CASSLTGPTGELFF. CDR3 nucleotides: TGCGCCAGCAGCTTGACAGGGCCCACCGGGGAGCTGTTTTTT.